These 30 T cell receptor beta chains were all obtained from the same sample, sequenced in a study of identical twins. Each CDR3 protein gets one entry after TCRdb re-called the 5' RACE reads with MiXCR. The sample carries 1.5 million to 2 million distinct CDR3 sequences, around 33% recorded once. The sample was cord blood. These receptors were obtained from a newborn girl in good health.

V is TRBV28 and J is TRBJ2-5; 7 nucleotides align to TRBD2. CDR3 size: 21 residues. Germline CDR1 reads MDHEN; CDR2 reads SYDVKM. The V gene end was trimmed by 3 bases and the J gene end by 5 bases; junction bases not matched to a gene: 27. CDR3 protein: CASSFGVVQWLAAGGVETQYF. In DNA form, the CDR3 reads TGTGCCAGCAGTTTCGGGGTTGTTCAATGGCTAGCGGCTGGAGGGGTCGAGACCCAGTACTTC.

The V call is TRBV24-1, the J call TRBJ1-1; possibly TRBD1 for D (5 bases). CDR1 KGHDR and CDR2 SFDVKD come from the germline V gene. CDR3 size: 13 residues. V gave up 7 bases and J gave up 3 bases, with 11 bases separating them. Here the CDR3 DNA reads TGTGCCACCAGCCAGGGTCGGCACACTGAAGCTTTCTTT. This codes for CATSQGRHTEAFF.

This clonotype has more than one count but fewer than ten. The CDR3 is CASSHPDRDNEQFF. The DNA of the CDR3 is TGTGCCAGCAGCCACCCCGACAGGGACAATGAGCAGTTCTTC. The chain employs TRBV4-2 and TRBJ2-1, with 7 bases fitting TRBD1. Germline V lookup: CDR1 LGHNA, CDR2 YNFKEQ. The ends lost 3 bases at V and 5 bases at J; junction bases unmatched: 4. The CDR3 spans 14 residues.

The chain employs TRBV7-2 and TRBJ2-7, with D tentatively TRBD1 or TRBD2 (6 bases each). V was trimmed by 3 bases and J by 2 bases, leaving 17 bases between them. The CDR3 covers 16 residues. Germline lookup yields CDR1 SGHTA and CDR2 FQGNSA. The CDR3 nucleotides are TGTGCCAGCAGCTTTAGGGGGGACGGTGATGCCTACGAGCAGTACTTC. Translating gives CASSFRGDGDAYEQYF.

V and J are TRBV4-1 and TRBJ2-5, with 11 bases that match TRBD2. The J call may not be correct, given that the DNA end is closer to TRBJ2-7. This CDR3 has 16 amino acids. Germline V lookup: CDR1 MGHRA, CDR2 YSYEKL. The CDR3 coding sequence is TGCGCCAGCAGCCAAGGGGTTAGCGGGGGGGCCTACGAGCAGTACTTC. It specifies CASSQGVSGGAYEQYF.

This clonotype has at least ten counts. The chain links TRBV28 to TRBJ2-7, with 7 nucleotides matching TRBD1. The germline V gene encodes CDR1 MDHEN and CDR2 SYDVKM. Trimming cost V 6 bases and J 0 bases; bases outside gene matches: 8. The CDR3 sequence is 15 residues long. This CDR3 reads CASSSDRSSSYEQYF. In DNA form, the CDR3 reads TGTGCCAGCAGCTCGGACAGGTCGAGCTCCTACGAGCAGTACTTC.

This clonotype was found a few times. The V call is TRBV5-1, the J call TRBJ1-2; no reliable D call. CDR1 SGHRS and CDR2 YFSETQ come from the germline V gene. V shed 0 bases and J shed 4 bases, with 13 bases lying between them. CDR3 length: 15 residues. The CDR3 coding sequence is TGCGCCAGCAGCTTGGAGAGTGGAGGGAGCTATGGCTACACCTTC. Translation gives CASSLESGGSYGYTF.

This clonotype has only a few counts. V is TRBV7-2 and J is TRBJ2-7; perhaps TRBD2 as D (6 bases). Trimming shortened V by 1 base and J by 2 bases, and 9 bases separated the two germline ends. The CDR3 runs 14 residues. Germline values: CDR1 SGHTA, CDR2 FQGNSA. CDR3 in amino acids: CASSLEVAAYEQYF. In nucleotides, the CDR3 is TGTGCCAGCAGCTTAGAAGTAGCGGCCTACGAGCAGTACTTC.

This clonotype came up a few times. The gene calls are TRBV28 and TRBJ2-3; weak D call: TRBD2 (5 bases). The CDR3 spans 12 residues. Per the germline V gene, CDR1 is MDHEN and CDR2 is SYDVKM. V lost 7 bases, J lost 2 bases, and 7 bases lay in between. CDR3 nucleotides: TGTGCCAGCAACGGGGTCACAGATACGCAGTATTTT. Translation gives CASNGVTDTQYF.

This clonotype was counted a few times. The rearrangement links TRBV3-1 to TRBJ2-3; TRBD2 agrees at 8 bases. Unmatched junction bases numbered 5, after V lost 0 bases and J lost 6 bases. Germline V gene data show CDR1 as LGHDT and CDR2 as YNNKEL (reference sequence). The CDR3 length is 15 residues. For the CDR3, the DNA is TGTGCCAGCAGCCAAGAGGCGGGAGGAGGGGATACGCAGTATTTT. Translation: CASSQEAGGGDTQYF.

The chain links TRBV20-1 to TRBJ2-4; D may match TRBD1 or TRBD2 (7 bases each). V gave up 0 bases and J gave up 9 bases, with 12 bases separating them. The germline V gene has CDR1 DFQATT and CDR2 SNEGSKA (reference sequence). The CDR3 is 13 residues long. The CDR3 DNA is TGCAGTGCTAGAGATCAGGGGGGGGGCATTCAGTACTTC. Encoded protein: CSARDQGGGIQYF.

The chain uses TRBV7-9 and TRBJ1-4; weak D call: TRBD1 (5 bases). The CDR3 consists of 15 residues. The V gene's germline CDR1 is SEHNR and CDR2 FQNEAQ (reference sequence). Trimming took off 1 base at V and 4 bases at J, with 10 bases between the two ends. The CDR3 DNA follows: TGTGCCAGCAGCTTAGGGGGCAGCCTTAATGAAAAACTGTTTTTT. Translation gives CASSLGGSLNEKLFF.

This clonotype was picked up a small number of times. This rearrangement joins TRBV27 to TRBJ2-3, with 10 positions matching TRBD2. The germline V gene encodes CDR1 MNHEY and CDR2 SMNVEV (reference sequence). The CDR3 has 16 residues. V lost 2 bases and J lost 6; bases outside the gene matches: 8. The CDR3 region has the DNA TGTGCCAGCAGTTTACGGTCGCCACTAGCGGGGGATACGCAGTATTTT. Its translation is CASSLRSPLAGDTQYF.

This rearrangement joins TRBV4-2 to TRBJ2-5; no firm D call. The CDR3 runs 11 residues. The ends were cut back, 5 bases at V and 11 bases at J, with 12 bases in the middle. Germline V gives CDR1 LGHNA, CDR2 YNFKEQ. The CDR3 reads CASSASEEQYF. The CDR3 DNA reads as TGTGCCAGCAGCGCCTCTGAGGAGCAGTACTTC.

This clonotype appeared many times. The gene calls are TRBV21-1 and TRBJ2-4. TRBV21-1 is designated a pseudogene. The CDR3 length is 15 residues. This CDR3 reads CASTEKYQTNKSQYF. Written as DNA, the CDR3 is TGTGCCAGCACCGAGAAGTACCAGACGAACAAGTCGCAGTACTTC.

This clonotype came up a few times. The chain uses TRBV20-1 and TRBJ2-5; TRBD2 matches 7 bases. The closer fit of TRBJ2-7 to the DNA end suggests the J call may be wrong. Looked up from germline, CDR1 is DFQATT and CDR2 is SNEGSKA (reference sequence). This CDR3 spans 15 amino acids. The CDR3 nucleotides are TGCAGTGCTAGGCGCCGTCCTAGCGGAGCAACCGAGCAGTACTTC. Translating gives CSARRRPSGATEQYF.

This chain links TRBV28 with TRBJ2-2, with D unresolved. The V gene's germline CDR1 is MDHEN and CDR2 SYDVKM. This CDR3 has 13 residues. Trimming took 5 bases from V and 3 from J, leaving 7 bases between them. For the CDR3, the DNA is TGTGCCAGCAGTGTCCCAGACACCGGGGAGCTGTTTTTT. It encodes CASSVPDTGELFF.

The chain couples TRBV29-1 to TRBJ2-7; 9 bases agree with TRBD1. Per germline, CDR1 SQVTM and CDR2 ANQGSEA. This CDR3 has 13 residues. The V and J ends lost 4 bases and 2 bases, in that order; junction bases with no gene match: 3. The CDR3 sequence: CSVGGTGTYEQYF. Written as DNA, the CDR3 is TGCAGCGTTGGCGGGACAGGGACCTACGAGCAGTACTTC.

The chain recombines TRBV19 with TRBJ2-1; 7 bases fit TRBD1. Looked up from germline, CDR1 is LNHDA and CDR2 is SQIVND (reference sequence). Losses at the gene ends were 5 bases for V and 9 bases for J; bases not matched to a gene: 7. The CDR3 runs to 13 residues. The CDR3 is CASSADRPGEQFF. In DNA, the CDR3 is TGTGCCAGTAGTGCGGACAGGCCGGGTGAGCAGTTCTTC.

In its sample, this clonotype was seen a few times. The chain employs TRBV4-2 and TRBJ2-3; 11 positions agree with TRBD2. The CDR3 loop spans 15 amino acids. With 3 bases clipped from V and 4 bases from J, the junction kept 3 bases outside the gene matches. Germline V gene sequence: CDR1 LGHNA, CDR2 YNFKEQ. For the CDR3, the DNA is TGTGCCAGCAGCCACGGGACTAGCGGATCAGATACGCAGTATTTT. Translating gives CASSHGTSGSDTQYF.

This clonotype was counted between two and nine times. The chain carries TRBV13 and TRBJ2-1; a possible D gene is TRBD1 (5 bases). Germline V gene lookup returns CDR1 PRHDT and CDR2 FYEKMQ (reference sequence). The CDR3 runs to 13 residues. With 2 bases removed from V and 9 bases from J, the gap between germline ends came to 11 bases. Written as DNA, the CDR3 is TGTGCCAGCAGCTTACAGGGTTCTGGTGAGCAGTTCTTC. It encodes CASSLQGSGEQFF.

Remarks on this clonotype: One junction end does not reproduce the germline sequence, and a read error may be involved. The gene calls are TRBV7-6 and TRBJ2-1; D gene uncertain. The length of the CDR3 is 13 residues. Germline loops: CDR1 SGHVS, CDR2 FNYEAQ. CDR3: CASSYSSYDEQFF. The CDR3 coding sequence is TGTGCCAGCAGCTACTCTTCCTACGATGAGCAGTTCTTC.

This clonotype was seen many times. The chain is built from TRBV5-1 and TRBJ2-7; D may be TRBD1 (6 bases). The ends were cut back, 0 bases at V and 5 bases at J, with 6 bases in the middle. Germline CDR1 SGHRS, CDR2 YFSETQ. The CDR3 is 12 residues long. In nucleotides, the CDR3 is TGCGCCAGCAGCTTGGGACAGGACGAGCAGTACTTC. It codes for CASSLGQDEQYF.

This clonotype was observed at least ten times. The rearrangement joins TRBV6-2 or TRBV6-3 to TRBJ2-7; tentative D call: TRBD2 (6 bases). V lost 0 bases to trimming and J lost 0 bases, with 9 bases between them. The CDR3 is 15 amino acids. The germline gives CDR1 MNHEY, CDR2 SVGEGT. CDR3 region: CASSYSRGYSYEQYF. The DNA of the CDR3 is TGTGCCAGCAGTTACTCGCGGGGTTACTCCTACGAGCAGTACTTC.

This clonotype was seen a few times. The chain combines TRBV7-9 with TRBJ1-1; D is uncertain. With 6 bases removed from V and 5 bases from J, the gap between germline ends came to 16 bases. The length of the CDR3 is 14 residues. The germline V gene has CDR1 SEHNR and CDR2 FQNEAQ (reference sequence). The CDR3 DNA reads TGTGCCAGCAGGCACCGCTGGAAGAAGACTGAAGCTTTCTTT. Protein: CASRHRWKKTEAFF. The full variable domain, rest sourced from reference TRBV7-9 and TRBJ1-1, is DTGVSQNPRHKITKRGQNVTFRCDPISEHNRLYWYRQTLGQGPEFLTYFQNEAQLEKSRLLSDRFSAERPKGSFSTLEIQRTEQGDSAMYLCASRHRWKKTEAFFGQGTRLTVV.

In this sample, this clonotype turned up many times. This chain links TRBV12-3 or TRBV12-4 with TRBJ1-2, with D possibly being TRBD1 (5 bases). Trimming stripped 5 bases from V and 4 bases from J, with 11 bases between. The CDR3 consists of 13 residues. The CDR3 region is CASSPDRLYGYTF. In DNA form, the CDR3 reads TGTGCCAGCAGTCCCGACAGACTCTATGGCTACACCTTC.

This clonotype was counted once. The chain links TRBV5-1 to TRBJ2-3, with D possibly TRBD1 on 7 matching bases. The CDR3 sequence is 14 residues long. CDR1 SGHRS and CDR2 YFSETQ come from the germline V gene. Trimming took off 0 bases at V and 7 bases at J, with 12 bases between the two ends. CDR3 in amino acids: CASSLDPGGYTQYF. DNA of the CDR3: TGCGCCAGCAGCTTGGACCCAGGGGGGTATACGCAGTATTTT.

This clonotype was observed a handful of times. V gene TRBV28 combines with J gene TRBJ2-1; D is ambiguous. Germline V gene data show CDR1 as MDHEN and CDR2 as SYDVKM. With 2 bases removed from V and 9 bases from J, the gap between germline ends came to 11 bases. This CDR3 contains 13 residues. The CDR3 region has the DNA TGTGCCAGCAGTTTAACGGTTCCGGGTGAGCAGTTCTTC. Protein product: CASSLTVPGEQFF.

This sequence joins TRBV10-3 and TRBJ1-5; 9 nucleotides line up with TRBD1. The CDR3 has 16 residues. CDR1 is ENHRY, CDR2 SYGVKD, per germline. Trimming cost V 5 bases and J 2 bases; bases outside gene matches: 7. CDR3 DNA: TGTGCCATCAGTCCGACAGGGGGTCGTGGCAATCAGCCCCAGCATTTT. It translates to CAISPTGGRGNQPQHF.

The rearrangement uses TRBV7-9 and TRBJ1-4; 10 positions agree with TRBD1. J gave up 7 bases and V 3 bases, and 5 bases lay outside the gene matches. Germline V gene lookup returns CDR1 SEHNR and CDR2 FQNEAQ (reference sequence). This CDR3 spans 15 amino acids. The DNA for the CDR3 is TGTGCCAGCAGCTTCGGTGACAGGGGGCTTGAAAAACTGTTTTTT. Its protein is CASSFGDRGLEKLFF. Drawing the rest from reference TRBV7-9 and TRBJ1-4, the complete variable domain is DTGVSQNPRHKITKRGQNVTFRCDPISEHNRLYWYRQTLGQGPEFLTYFQNEAQLEKSRLLSDRFSAERPKGSFSTLEIQRTEQGDSAMYLCASSFGDRGLEKLFFGSGTQLSVL.